The present entry profiles one TCR beta chain with its context. RNA transcripts gave rise to amplified TCR beta CDR3 regions. Primed by the HTBI set, a first-round RT-PCR was run on the TCR CDR3. TCRdb re-analysed the multiplex PCR reads in MiXCR, keeping a single row per CDR3 protein. The repertoire consists of hundreds of thousands of distinct CDR3 sequences, with 15% to 20% occurring once and the leading ten covering over 15%. Trimming shortened V by 10 bases and J by 3 bases, and 12 bases separated the two germline ends. CDR3 length equals 12 residues. Germline loops: CDR1 ENHRY, CDR2 SYGVKD. The sample is drawn from a study of T cells in Graves' hyperthyroidism and ophthalmopathy.

V gene TRBV10-3 combines with J gene TRBJ1-1; no definite D call. The origin of this receptor is a woman aged 45-59 years with Graves' hyperthyroidism that later progressed to Graves' ophthalmopathy. The sample taken for sequencing was blood. CDR3 region: CATGVRDTEAFF. For the CDR3, the DNA is TGTGCCACCGGGGTGAGGGACACTGAAGCTTTCTTT.